The clone carrying this T cell receptor (beta chain) occurred a few times. Its target is not known. Quantitative barcoded 5'-RACE was used to prepare TCR beta libraries. TCRdb re-called the 5' RACE reads with MiXCR, one entry per CDR3 protein. The sample has just under 350,000 distinct CDR3 sequences, under 15% seen once. The data were taken from a study of CD8 T cells in ankylosing spondylitis. Study-wide results and caveats: The clones that were linked to disease were reported to be significantly enriched in matched synovial fluid samples from ankylosing spondylitis patients. Clones linked to the disease showed a CD8+ phenotype. They occurred at relatively low frequencies in peripheral blood.

With 4 bases removed from V and 0 bases from J, the gap between germline ends came to 11 bases. CDR3 length equals 15 residues. Germline CDR1 is SGHRS and CDR2 is YFSETQ. V and J are TRBV5-1 and TRBJ1-5; no clear D. The sample consisted of blood, either unsorted or a sorted T cell fraction (not recorded which). The source of this sequence is a male donor with ankylosing spondylitis or in good health (not recorded which). The CDR3 DNA sequence: TGCGCCAGCAGCCCCGGGCAGTATAGCAATCAGCCCCAGCATTTT. Amino acids: CASSPGQYSNQPQHF.